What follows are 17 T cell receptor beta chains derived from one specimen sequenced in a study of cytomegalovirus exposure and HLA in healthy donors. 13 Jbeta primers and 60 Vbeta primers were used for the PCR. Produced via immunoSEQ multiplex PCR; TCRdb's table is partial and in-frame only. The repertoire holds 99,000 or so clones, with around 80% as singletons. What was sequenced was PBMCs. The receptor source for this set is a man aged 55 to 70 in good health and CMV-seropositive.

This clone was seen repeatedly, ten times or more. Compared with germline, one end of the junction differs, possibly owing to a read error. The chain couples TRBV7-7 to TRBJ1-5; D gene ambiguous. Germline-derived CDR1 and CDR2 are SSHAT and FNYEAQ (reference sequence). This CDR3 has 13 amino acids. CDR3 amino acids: CASSLAEGQPQHF. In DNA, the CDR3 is TGTGCTAGCAGCTTGGCGGAGGGTCAGCCCCAGCATTTT.

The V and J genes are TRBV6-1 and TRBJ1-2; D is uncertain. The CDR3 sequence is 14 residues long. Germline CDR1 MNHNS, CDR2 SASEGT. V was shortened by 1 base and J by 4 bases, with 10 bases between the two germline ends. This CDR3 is CASSEGVRTYGYTF. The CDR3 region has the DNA TGTGCCAGCAGTGAAGGTGTCAGAACCTATGGCTACACCTTC.

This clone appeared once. CDR3 loop: CAWSMGSRGNEQFF. The DNA of the CDR3 is TGTGCCTGGAGTATGGGGAGCCGGGGCAATGAGCAGTTCTTC. V and J are TRBV30 and TRBJ2-1; maybe TRBD2 (5 bases). CDR3 length: 14 amino acids. The V end was cut by 2 bases, the J end by 6 bases, with 14 bases between. The germline V gene has CDR1 GTSNPN and CDR2 SVGIG (reference sequence).

The CDR3 region is CATSREGQVLSYEQYF. Written as DNA, the CDR3 is TGTGCCACCAGCAGAGAGGGACAGGTACTCTCCTACGAGCAGTACTTC. This chain links TRBV15 with TRBJ2-7, with TRBD1 matching 8 bases. V gave up 0 bases and J gave up 0 bases; unmatched junction bases: 4. In germline, CDR1 is LNHNV, CDR2 YYDKDF (reference sequence). This CDR3 has 16 residues.

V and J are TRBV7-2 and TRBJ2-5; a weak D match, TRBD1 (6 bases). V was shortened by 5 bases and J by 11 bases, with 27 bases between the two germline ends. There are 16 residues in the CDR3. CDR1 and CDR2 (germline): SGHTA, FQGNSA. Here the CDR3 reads CASSKPAGADPMEQYF. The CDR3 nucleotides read TGTGCCAGCAGCAAACCGGCAGGGGCCGACCCCATGGAGCAGTACTTC.

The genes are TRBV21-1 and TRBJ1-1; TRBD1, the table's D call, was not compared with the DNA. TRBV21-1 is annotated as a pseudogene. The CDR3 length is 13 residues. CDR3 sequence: CASSRDRAPEAFF. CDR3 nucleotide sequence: TGTGCCAGCAGCCGCGACAGGGCCCCTGAAGCTTTCTTT.

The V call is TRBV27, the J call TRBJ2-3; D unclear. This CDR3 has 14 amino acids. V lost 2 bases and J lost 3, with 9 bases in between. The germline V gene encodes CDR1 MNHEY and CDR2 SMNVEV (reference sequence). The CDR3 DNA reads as TGTGCCAGCAGTTTAACTGGTCTGACAGATACGCAGTATTTT. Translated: CASSLTGLTDTQYF.

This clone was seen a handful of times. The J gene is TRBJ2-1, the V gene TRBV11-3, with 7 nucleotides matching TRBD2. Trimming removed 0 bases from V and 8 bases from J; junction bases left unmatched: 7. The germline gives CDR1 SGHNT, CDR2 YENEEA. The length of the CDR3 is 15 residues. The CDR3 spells CASSLDDRAGYEQFF. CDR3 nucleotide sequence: TGTGCCAGCAGCTTAGATGATCGAGCGGGGTATGAGCAGTTCTTC.

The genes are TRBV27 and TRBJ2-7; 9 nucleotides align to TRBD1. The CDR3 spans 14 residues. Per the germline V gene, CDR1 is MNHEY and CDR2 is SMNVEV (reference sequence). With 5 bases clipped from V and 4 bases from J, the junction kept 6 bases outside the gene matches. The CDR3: CASSTGTGRYEQYF. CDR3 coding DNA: TGTGCCAGCAGTACCGGGACAGGGCGTTACGAGCAGTACTTC.

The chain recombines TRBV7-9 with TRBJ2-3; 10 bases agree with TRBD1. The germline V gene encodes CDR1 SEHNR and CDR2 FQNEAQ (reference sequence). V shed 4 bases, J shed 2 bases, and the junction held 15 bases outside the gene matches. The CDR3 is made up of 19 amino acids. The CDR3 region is CASSSAAGTGAAHTDTQYF. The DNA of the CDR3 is TGTGCCAGCAGCTCCGCCGCCGGGACAGGGGCCGCGCACACAGATACGCAGTATTTT.

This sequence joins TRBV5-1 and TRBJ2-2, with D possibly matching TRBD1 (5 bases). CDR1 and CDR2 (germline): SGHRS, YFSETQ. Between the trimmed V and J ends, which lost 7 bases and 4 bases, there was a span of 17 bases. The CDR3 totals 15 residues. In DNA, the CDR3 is TGCGCCAGCTTTTGGGGCGGCAGAAGCACCGGGGAGCTGTTTTTT. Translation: CASFWGGRSTGELFF.

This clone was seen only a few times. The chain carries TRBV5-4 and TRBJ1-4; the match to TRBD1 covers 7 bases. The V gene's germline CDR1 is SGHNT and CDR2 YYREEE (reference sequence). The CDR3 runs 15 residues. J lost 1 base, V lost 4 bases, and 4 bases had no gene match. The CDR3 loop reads CASSLTGKTNEKLFF. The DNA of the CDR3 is TGTGCCAGCAGCCTGACAGGGAAAACTAATGAAAAACTGTTTTTT.

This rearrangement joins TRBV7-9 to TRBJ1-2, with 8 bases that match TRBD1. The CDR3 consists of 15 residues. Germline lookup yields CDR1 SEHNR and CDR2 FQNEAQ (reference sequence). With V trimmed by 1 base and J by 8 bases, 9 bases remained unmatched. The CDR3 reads CASSLVGQGARGYTF. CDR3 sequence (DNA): TGTGCCAGCAGCTTAGTTGGGCAGGGGGCGCGAGGCTACACCTTC.

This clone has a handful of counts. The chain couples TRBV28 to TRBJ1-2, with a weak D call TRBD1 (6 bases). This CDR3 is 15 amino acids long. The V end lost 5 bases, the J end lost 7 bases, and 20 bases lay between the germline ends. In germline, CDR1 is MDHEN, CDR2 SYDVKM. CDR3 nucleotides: TGTGCCAGCAGTCTAATACGTACAGGGAGTGGTGGCTACACCTTC. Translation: CASSLIRTGSGGYTF.

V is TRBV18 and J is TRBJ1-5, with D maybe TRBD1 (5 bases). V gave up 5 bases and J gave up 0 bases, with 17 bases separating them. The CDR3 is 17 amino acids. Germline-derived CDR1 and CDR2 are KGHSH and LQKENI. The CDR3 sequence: CASSAQGWGDSNQPQHF. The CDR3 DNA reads TGTGCCAGCTCAGCTCAGGGTTGGGGCGATAGCAATCAGCCCCAGCATTTT.

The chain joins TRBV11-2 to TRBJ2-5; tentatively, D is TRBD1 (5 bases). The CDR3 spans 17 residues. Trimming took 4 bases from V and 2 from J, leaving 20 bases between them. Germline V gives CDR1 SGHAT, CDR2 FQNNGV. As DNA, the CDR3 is TGTGCCAGCAGCTACCTCGCTTGGGGCCTCAAGCAAGAGACCCAGTACTTC. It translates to CASSYLAWGLKQETQYF. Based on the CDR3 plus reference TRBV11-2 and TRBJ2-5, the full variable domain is EAGVAQSPRYKIIEKRQSVAFWCNPISGHATLYWYQQILGQGPKLLIQFQNNGVVDDSQLPKDRFSAERLKGVDSTLKIQPAKLEDSAVYLCASSYLAWGLKQETQYFGPGTRLLVL.

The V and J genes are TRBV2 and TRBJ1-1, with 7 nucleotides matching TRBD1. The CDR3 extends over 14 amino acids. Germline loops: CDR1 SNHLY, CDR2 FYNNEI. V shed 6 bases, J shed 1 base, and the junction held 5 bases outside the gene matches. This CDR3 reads CASRRQGGNTEAFF. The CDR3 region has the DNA TGTGCCAGCAGGCGACAGGGTGGGAACACTGAAGCTTTCTTT.